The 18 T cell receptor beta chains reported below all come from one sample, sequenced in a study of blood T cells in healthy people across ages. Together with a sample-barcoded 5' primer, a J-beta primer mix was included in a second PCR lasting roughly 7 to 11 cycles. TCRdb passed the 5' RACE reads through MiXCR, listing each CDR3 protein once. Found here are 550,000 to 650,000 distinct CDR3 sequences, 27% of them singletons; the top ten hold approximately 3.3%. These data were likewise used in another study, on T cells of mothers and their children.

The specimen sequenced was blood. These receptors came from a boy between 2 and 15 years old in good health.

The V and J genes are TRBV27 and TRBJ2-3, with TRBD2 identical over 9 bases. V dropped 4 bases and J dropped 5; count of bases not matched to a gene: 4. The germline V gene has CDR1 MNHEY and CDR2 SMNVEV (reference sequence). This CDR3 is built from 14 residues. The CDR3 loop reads CASSWGGRGDTQYF. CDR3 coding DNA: TGTGCCAGCAGTTGGGGCGGGAGGGGAGATACGCAGTATTTT.

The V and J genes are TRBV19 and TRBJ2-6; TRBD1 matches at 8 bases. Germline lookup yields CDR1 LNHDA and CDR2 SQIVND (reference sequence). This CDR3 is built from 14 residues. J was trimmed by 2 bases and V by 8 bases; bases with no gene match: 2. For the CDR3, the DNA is TGTGCCAGTGGACAGGGAGCTGGGGCCAACGTCCTGACTTTC. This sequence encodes CASGQGAGANVLTF.

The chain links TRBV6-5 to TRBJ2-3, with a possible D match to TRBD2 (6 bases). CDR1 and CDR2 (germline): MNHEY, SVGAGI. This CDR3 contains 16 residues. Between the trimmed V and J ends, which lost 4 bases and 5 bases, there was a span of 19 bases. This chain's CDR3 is CASSSLMGGVGDTQYF. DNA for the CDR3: TGTGCCAGCAGTTCGTTAATGGGGGGTGTTGGAGATACGCAGTATTTT.

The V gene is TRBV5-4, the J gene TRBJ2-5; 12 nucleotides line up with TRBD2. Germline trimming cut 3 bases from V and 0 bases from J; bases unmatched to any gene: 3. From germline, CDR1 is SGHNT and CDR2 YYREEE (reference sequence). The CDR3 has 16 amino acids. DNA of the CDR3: TGTGCCAGCAGCTCACTAGCGGGGGGCTACCAAGAGACCCAGTACTTC. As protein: CASSSLAGGYQETQYF.

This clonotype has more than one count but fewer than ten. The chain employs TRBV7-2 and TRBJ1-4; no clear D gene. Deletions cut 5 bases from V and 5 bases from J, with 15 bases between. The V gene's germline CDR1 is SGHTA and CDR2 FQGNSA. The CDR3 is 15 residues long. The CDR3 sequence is CASSQASGVNEKLFF. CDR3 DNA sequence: TGTGCCAGCAGCCAGGCCAGTGGGGTGAATGAAAAACTGTTTTTT.

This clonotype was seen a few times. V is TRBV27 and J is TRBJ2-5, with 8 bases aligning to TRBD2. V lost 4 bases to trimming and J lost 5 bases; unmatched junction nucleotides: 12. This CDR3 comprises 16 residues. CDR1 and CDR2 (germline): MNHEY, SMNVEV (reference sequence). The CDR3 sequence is CASSSQLADVRETQYF. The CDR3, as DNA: TGTGCCAGCAGTTCCCAACTAGCGGATGTGCGGGAGACCCAGTACTTC.

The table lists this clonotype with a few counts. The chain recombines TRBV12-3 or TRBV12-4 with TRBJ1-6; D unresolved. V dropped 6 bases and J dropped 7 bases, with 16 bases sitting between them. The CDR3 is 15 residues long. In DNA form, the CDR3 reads TGTGCCAGCAGCTTGAACAGCCATTCCAATTCACCCCTCCACTTT. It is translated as CASSLNSHSNSPLHF.

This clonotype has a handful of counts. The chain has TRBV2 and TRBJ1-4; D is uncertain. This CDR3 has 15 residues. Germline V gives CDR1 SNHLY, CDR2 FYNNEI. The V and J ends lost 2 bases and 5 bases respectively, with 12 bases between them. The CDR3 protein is CASSEREARNEKLFF. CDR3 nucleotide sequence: TGTGCCAGCAGTGAAAGGGAGGCGCGAAATGAAAAACTGTTTTTT.

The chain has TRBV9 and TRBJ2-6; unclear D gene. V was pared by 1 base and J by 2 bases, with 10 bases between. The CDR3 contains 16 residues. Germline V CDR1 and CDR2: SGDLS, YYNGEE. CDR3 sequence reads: CASSVSPSPGANVLTF. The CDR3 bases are TGTGCCAGCAGCGTAAGTCCATCTCCTGGGGCCAACGTCCTGACTTTC. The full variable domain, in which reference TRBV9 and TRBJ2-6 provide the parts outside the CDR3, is DSGVTQTPKHLITATGQRVTLRCSPRSGDLSVYWYQQSLDQGLQFLIQYYNGEERAKGNILERFSAQQFPDLHSELNLSSLELGDSALYFCASSVSPSPGANVLTFGAGSRLTVL.

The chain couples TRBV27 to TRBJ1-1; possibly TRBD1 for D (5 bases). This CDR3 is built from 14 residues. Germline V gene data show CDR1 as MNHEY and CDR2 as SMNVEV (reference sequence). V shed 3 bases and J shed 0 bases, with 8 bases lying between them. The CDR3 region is CASSFGDLNTEAFF. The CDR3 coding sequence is TGTGCCAGCAGTTTTGGGGACCTGAACACTGAAGCTTTCTTT.

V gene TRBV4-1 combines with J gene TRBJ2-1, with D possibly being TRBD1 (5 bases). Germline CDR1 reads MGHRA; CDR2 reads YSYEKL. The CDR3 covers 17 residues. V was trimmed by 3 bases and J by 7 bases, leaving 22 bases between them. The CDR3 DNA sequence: TGCGCCAGCAGCCAGTTGACAGTTCGAAAAGGTGGAAATGAGCAGTTCTTC. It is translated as CASSQLTVRKGGNEQFF.

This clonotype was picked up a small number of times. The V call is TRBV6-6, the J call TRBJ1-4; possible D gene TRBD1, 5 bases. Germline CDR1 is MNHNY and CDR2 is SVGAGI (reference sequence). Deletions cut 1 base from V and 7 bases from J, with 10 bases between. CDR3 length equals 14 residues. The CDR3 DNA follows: TGTGCCAGCAGTTACTTTATTCAGGGTGAAAAACTGTTTTTT. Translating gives CASSYFIQGEKLFF.

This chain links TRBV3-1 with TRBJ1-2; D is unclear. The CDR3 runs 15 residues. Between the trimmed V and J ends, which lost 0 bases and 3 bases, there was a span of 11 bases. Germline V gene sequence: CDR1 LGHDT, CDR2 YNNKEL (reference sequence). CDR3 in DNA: TGTGCCAGCAGCCAAGATGTACTCACCCACTATGGCTACACCTTC. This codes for CASSQDVLTHYGYTF.

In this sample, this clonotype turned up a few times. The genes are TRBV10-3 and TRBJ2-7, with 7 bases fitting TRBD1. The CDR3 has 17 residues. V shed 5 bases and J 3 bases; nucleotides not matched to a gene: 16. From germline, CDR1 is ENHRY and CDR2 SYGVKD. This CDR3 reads CAISSDPTGKGFYEQYF. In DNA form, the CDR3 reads TGTGCCATCAGTTCGGACCCGACAGGGAAGGGTTTCTACGAGCAGTACTTC.

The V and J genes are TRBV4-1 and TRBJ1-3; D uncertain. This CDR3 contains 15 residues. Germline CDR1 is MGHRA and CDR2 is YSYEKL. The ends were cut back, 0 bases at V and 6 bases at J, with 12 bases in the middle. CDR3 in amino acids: CASSQDPRPANTIYF. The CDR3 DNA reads TGCGCCAGCAGCCAAGATCCCAGGCCGGCAAACACCATATATTTT.

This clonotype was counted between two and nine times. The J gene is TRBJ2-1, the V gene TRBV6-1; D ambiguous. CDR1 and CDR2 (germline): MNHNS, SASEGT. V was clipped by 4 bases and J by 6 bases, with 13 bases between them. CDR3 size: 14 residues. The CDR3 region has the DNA TGTGCCAGCAGTGCCGGCGCTGGGTTCAATGAGCAGTTCTTC. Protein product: CASSAGAGFNEQFF.

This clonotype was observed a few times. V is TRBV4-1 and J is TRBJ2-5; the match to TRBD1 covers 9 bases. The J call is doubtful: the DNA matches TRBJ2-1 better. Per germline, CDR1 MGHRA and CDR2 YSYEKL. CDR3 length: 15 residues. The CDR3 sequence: CASSQRGTGINEQFF. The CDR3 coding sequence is TGCGCCAGCAGCCAACGAGGGACAGGGATCAATGAGCAGTTCTTC.

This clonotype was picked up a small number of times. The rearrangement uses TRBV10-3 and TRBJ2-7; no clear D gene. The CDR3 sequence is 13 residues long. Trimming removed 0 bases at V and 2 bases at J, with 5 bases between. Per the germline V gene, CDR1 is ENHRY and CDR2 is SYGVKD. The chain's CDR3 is CAISESITYEQYF. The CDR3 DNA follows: TGTGCCATCAGTGAGTCCATAACCTACGAGCAGTACTTC.